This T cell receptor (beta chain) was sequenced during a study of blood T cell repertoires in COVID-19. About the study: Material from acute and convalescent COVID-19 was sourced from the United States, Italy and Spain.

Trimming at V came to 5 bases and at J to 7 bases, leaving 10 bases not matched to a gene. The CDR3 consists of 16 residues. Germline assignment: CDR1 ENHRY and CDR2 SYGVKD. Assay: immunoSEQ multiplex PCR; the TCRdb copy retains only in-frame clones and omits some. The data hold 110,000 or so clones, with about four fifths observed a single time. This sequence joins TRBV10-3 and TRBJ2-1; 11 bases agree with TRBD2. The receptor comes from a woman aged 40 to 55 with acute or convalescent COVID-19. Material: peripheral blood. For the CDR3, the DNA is TGTGCCATCAGTATTGCTAGCGGGGGGAGAGGGAATGAGCAGTTCTTC. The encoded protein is CAISIASGGRGNEQFF.